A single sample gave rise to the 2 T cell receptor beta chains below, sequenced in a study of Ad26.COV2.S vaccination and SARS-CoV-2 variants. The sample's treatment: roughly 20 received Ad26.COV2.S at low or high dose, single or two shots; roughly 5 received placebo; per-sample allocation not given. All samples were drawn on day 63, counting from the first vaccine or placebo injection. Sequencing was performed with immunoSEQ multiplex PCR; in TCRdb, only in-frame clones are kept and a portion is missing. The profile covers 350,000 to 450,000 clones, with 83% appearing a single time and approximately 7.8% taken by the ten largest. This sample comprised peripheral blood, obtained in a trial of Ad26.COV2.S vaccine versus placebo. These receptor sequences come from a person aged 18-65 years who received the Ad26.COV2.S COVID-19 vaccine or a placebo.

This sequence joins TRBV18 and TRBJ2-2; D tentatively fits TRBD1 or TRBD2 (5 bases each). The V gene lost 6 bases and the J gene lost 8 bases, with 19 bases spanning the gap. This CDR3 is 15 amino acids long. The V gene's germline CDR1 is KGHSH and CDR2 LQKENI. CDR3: CASSPWDPRSGELFF. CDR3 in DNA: TGTGCCAGCTCTCCCTGGGACCCCCGGTCGGGGGAGCTGTTTTTT.

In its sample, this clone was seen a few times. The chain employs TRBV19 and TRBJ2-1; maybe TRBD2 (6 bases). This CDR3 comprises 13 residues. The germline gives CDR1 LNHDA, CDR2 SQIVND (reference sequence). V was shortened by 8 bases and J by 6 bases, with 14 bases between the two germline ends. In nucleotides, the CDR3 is TGTGCCAGTGCGGGAACCCAATCCAATGAGCAGTTCTTC. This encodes CASAGTQSNEQFF.